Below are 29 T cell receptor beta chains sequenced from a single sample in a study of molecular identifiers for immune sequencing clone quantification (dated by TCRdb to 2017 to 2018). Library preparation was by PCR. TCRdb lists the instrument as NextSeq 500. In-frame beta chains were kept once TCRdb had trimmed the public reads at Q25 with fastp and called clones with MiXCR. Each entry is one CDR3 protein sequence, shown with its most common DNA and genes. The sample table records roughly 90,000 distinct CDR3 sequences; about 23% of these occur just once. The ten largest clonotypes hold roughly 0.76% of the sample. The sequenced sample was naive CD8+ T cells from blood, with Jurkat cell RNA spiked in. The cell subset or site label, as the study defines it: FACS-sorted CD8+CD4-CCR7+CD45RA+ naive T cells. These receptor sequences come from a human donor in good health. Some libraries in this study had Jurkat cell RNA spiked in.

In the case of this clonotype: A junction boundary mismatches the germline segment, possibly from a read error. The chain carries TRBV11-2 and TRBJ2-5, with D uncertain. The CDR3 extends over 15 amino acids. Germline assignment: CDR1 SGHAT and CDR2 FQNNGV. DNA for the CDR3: TGTGCCAGCAGCTTAGATTGGAGTATTCAAGAGACCCGGTACTTC. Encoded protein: CASSLDWSIQETRYF.

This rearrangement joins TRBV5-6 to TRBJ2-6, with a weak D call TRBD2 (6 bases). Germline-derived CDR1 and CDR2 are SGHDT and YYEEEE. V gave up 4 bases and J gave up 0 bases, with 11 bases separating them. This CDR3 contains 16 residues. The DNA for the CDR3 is TGTGCCAGCAGCCGTGACGGGAGCTCTGGGGCCAACGTCCTGACTTTC. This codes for CASSRDGSSGANVLTF.

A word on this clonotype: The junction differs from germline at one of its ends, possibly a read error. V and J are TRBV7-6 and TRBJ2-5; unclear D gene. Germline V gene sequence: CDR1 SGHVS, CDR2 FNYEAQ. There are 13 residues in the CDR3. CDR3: CASSLLESEIQYF. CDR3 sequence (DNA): TGTGCCAGCAGCTTACTGGAGTCGGAGATCCAGTACTTC.

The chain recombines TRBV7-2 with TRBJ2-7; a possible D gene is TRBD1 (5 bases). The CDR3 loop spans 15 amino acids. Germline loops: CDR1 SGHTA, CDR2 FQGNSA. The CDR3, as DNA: TGTTCCGGCAGCCCAGGACACACGAGCTCCTACGAGCAGTACTTC. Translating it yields CSGSPGHTSSYEQYF.

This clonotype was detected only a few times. This chain's CDR3 is CASSLRGNQPQHF. The DNA of the CDR3 is TGTGCCAGCAGCTTACGGGGGAATCAGCCCCAGCATTTT. The rearrangement joins TRBV27 to TRBJ1-5; D possibly corresponds to TRBD1 (5 bases). Germline loops: CDR1 MNHEY, CDR2 SMNVEV (reference sequence). The CDR3 length is 13 residues. The ends were cut back, 6 bases at V and 4 bases at J, with 10 bases in the middle.

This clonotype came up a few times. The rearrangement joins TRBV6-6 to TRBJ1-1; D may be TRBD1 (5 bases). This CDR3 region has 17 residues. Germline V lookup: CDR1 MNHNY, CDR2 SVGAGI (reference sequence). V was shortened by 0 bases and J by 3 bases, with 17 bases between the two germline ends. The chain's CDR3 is CASSYSVGGAVDTEAFF. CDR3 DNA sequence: TGTGCCAGCAGTTACTCGGTTGGGGGAGCCGTGGACACTGAAGCTTTCTTT.

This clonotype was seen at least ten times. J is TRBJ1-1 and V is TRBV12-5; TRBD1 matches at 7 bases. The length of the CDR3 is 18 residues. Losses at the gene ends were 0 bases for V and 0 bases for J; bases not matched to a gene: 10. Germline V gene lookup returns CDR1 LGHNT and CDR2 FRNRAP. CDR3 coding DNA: TGTGCTAGTGGTTTGGTAATCCGGGACAGAGACATGAACACTGAAGCTTTCTTT. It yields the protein CASGLVIRDRDMNTEAFF.

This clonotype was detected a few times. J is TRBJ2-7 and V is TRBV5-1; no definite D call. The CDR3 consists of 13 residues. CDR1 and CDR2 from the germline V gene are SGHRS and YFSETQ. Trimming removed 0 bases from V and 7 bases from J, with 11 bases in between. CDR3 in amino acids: CASSLVGPLEQYF. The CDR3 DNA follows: TGCGCCAGCAGCTTGGTAGGGCCCTTGGAGCAGTACTTC.

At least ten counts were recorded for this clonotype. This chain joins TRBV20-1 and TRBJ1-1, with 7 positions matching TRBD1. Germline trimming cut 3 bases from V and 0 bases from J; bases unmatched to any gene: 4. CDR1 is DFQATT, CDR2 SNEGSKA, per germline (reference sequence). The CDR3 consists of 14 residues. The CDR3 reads CSARLGQLNTEAFF. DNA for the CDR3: TGCAGTGCTAGGCTGGGACAGCTGAACACTGAAGCTTTCTTT.

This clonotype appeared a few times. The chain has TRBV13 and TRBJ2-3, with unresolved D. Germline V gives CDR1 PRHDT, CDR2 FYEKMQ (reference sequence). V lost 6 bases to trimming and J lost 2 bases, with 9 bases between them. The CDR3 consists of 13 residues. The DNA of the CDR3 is TGTGCCAGCAGATCCGAAAACACAGATACGCAGTATTTT. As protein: CASRSENTDTQYF.

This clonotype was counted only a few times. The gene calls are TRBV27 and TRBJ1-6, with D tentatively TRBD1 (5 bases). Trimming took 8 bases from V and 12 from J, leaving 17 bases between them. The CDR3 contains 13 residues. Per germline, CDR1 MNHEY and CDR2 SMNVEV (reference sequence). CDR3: CASRSYGGEPLHF. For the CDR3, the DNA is TGTGCCAGCCGTTCCTATGGGGGGGAACCCCTCCACTTT.

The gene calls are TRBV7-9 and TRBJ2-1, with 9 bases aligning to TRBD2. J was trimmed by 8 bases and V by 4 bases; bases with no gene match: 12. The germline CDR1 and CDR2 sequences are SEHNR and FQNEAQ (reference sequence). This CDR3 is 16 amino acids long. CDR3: CASSSPGSGRAHEQFF. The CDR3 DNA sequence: TGTGCCAGCAGCTCCCCGGGTAGCGGGAGAGCCCATGAGCAGTTCTTC.

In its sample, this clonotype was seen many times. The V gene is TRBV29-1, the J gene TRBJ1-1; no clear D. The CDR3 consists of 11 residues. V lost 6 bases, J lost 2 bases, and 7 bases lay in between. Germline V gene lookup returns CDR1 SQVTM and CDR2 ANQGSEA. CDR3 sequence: CSVRLNTEAFF. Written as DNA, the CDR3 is TGCAGCGTAAGACTCAACACTGAAGCTTTCTTT.

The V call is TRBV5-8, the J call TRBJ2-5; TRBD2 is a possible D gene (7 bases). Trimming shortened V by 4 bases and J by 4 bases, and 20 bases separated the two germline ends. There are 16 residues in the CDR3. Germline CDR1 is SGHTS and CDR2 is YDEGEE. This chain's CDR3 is CASSIVPRGASETQYF. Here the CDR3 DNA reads TGTGCCAGCAGCATTGTCCCACGGGGGGCTTCAGAGACCCAGTACTTC.

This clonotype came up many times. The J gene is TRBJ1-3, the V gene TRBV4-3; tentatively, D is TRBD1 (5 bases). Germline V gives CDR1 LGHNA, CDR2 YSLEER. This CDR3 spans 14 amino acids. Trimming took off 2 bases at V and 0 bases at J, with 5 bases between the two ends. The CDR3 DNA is TGCGCCAGCAGCCAAAGGGGCTCTGGAAACACCATATATTTT. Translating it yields CASSQRGSGNTIYF.

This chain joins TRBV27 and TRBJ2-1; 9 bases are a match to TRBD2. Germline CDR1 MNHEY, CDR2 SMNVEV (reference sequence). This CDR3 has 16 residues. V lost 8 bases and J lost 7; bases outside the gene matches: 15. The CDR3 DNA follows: TGTGCCAGCTGTGACTCCGGGACTAGCCTACTTAATGAGCAGTTCTTC. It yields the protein CASCDSGTSLLNEQFF.

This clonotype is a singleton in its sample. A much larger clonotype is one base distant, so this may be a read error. The CDR3 DNA reads as TGCAGCGTTGACTTTAGCCCCTACAATGAGCAGTTCTTC. As protein: CSVDFSPYNEQFF. The genes are TRBV29-1 and TRBJ2-1; D not certain. This CDR3 contains 13 residues. The V gene lost 3 bases and the J gene lost 2 bases, with 8 bases spanning the gap. Germline V gene sequence: CDR1 SQVTM, CDR2 ANQGSEA.

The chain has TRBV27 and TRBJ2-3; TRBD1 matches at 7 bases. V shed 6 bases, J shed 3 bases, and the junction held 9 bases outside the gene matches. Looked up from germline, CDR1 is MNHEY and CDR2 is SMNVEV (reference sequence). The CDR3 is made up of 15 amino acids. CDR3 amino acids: CASSLWGQPTDTQYF. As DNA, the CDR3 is TGTGCCAGCAGCCTGTGGGGACAGCCGACAGATACGCAGTATTTT.

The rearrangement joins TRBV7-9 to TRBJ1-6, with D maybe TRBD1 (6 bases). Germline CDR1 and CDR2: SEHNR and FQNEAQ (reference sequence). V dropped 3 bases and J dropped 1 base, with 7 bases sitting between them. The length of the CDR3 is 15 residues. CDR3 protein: CASSLGASYNSPLHF. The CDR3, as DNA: TGTGCCAGCAGCTTGGGGGCGTCCTATAATTCACCCCTCCACTTT. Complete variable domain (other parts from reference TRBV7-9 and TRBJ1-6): DTGVSQNPRHKITKRGQNVTFRCDPISEHNRLYWYRQTLGQGPEFLTYFQNEAQLEKSRLLSDRFSAERPKGSFSTLEIQRTEQGDSAMYLCASSLGASYNSPLHFGNGTRLTVT.

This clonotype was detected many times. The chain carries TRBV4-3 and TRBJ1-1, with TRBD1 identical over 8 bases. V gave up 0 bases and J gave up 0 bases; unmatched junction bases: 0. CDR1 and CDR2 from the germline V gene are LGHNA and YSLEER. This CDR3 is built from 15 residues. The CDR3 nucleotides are TGCGCCAGCAGCCAAGACAGGGGGCTGAACACTGAAGCTTTCTTT. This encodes CASSQDRGLNTEAFF.

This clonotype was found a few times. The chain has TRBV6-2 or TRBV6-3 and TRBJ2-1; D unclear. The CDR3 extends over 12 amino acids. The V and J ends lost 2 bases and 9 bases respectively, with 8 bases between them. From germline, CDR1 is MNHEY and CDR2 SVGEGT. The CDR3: CASSYRASEQFF. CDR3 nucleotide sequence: TGTGCCAGCAGTTACCGGGCGAGTGAGCAGTTCTTC.

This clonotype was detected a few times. CDR3 sequence reads: CASSYLRTLTFTGELFF. The CDR3 nucleotides read TGTGCCAGCAGTTACCTCAGGACACTGACGTTCACCGGGGAGCTGTTTTTT. This rearrangement joins TRBV6-2 or TRBV6-3 to TRBJ2-2, with D possibly being TRBD1 (5 bases). CDR3 length equals 17 residues. Germline V gives CDR1 MNHEY, CDR2 SVGEGT. The V and J ends lost 2 bases and 4 bases respectively, with 17 bases between them.

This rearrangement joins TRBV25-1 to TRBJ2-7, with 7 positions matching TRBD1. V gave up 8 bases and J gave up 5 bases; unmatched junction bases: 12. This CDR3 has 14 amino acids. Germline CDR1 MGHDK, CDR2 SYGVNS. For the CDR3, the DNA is TGTGCCAGCGGCCCACAGGGGATCTTAAACGAGCAGTACTTC. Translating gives CASGPQGILNEQYF.

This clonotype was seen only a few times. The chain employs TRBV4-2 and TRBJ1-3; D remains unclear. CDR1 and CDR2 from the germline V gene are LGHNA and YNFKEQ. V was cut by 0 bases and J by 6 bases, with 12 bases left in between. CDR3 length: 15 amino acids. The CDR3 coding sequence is TGTGCCAGCAGCCAAGATAGAGGTCCAGAAAACACCATATATTTT. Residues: CASSQDRGPENTIYF.

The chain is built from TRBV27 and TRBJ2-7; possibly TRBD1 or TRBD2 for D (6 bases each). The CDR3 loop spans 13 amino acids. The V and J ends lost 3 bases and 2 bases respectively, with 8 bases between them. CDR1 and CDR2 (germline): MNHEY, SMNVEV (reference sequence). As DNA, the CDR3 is TGTGCCAGCAGTTTGAGGGGGGCCTACGAGCAGTACTTC. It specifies CASSLRGAYEQYF.

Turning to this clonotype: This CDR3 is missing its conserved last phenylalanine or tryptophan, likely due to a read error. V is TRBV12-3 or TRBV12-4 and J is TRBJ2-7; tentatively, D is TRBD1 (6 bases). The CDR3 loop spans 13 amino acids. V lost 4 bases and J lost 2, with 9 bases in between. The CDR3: CASSSDRAYEQYL. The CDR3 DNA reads TGTGCCAGCAGTTCGGACAGAGCCTACGAGCAGTACCTC.

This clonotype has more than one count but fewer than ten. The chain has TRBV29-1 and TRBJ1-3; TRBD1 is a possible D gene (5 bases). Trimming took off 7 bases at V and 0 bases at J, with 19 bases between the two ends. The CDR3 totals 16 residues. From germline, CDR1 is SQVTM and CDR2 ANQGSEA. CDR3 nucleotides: TGCAGCGCCCGGGGGTGGGCGGCAGACTCTGGAAACACCATATATTTT. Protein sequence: CSARGWAADSGNTIYF. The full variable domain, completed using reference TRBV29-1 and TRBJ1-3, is SAVISQKPSRDICQRGTSLTIQCQVDSQVTMMFWYRQQPGQSLTLIATANQGSEATYESGFVIDKFPISRPNLTFSTLTVSNMSPEDSSIYLCSARGWAADSGNTIYFGEGSWLTVV.

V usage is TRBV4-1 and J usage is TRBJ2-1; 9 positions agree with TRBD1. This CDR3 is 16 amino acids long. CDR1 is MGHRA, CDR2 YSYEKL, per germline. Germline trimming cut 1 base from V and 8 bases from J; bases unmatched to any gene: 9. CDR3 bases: TGCGCCAGCAGCCAAGGTGGACAGGGGTTGTTCGATGAGCAGTTCTTC. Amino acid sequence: CASSQGGQGLFDEQFF.

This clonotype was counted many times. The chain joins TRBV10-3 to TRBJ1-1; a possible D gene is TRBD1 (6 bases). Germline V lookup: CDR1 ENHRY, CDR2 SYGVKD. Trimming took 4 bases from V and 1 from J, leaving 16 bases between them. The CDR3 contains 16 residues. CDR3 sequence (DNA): TGTGCCATCAGTGGAAGAAGGGGGGAGTCGAACACTGAAGCTTTCTTT. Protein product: CAISGRRGESNTEAFF.